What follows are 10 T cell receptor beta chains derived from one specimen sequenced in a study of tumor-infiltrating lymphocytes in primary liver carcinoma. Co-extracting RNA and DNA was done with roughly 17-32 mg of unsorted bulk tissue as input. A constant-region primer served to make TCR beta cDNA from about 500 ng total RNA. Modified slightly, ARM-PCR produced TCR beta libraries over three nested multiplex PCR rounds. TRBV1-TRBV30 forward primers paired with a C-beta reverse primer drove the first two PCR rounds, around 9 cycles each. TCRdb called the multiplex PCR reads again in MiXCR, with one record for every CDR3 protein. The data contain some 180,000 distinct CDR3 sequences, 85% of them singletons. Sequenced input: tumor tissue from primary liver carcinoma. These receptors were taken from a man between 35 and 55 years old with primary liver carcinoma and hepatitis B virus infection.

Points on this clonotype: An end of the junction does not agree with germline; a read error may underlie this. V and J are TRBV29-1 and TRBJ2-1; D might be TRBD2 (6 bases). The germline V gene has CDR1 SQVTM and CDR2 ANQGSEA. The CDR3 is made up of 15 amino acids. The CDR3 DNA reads TGCAGCGTTGAAGGGGAGACTAGAGCTGAGTATGAGCTGTTCTTC. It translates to CSVEGETRAEYELFF.

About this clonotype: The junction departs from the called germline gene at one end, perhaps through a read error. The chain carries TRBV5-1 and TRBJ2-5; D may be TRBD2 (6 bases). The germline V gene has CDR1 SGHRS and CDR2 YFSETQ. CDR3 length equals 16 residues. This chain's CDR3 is CASSLSSGCGQETQYF. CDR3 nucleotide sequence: TGCGCCAGTAGCTTGTCAAGCGGGTGTGGCCAAGAGACCCAGTACTTC.

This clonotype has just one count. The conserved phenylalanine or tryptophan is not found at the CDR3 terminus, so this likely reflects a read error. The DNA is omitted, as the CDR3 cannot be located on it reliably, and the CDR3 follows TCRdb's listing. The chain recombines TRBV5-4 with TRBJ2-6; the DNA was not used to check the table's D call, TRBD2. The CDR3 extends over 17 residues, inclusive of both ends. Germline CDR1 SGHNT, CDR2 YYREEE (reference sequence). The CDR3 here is CASSLGEGNSGANVLTY.

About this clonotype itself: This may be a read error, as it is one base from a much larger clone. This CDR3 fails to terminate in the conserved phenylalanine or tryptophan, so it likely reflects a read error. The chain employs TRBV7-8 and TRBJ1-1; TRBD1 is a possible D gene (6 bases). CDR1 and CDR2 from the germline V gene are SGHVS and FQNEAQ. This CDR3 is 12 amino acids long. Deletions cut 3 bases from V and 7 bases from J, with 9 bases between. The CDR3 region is CASSLGAGEAFC. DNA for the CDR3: TGTGCCAGCAGCTTGGGGGCGGGTGAAGCTTTCTGT.

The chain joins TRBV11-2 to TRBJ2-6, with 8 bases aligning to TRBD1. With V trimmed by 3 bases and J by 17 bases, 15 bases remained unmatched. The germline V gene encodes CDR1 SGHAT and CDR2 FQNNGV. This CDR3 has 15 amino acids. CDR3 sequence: CASSLDRARANVVTF. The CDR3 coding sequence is TGTGCCAGCAGCTTGGACAGGGCTAGGGCCAATGTCGTGACTTTC.

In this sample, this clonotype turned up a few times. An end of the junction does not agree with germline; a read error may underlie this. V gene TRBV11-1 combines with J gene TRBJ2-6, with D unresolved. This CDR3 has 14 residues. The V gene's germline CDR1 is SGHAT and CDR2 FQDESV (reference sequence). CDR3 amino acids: CTSSWNSGANVLTF. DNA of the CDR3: TGTACCAGTAGCTGGAACTCTGGTGCCAACGTCCTGACTTTC.

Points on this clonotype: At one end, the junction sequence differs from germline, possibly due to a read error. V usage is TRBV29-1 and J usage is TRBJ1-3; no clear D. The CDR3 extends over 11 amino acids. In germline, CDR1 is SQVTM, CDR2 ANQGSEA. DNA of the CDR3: TGCAGCGTGCACTCTGGAAACACCATATGTTTT. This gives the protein CSVHSGNTICF. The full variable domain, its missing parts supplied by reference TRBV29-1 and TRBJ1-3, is SAVISQKPSRDICQRGTSLTIQCQVDSQVTMMFWYRQQPGQSLTLIATANQGSEATYESGFVIDKFPISRPNLTFSTLTVSNMSPEDSSIYLCSVHSGNTICFGEGSWLTVV.

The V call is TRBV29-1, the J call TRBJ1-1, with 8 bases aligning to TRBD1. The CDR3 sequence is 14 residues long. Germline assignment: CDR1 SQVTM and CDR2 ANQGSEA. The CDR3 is CGLTGDAMNTEAFF. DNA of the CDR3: TGCGGCTTGACAGGGGATGCAATGAACACTGAAGCTTTCTTT.

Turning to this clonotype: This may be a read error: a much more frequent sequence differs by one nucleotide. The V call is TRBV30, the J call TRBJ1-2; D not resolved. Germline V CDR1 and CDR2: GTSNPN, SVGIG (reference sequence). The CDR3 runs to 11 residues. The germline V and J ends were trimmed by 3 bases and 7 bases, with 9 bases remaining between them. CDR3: CAWRGFTGYTF. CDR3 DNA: TGTGCCTGGAGAGGATTCACTGGCTACACCTTC.

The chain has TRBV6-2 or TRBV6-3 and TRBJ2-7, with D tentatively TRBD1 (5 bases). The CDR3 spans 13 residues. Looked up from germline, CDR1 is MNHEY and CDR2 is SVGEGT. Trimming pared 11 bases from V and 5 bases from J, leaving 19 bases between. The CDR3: CACSRVRYDEQYV. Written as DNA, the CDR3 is TGTGCCTGTAGCAGGGTAAGGTACGACGAGCAGTACGTC.